The 10 T cell receptor beta chains below were found in one sample sequenced in a study of PD-1 blockade in classical Hodgkin lymphoma. Method: immunoSEQ multiplex PCR; TCRdb's copy keeps in-frame clones and lacks some. Among fewer than 20,000 clones listed, approximately 84% were seen once. Following autologous stem cell transplantation, relapse occurred in every patient, and exposure to brentuximab vedotin varied. The sequenced sample was peripheral blood mononuclear cells (PBMCs), obtained at baseline. The receptor set was obtained from a human donor with classical Hodgkin lymphoma.

The chain combines TRBV11-2 with TRBJ2-7, with a weak D call TRBD2 (5 bases). Trimming stripped 2 bases from V and 0 bases from J, with 11 bases between. The CDR3 has 15 amino acids. CDR1 and CDR2 from the germline V gene are SGHAT and FQNNGV. CDR3 sequence (DNA): TGTGCCAGCAGCTTAATTAGGGAGAGCTCCTACGAGCAGTACTTC. It translates to CASSLIRESSYEQYF.

This chain links TRBV9 with TRBJ2-3; no clear D gene. There are 15 residues in the CDR3. Per germline, CDR1 SGDLS and CDR2 YYNGEE. V was cut by 4 bases and J by 2 bases, with 14 bases left in between. CDR3 coding DNA: TGTGCCAGCAGCCTAGAGATACAGTCCACAGATACGCAGTATTTT. This sequence encodes CASSLEIQSTDTQYF. Filled out from reference TRBV9 and TRBJ2-3, the complete variable domain reads DSGVTQTPKHLITATGQRVTLRCSPRSGDLSVYWYQQSLDQGLQFLIQYYNGEERAKGNILERFSAQQFPDLHSELNLSSLELGDSALYFCASSLEIQSTDTQYFGPGTRLTVL.

The CDR3 reads CASSLIFGDTEAFF. The CDR3 coding sequence is TGTGCCAGCAGCTTAATTTTTGGGGACACTGAAGCTTTCTTT. The chain combines TRBV7-2 with TRBJ1-1; D unclear. Germline V gives CDR1 SGHTA, CDR2 FQGNSA. V was clipped by 2 bases and J by 3 bases, with 10 bases between them. The CDR3 loop spans 14 amino acids. Based on the CDR3 plus reference TRBV7-2 and TRBJ1-1, the full variable domain is GAGVSQSPSNKVTEKGKDVELRCDPISGHTALYWYRQSLGQGLEFLIYFQGNSAPDKSGLPSDRFSAERTGGSVSTLTIQRTQQEDSAVYLCASSLIFGDTEAFFGQGTRLTVV.

The genes are TRBV4-1 and TRBJ1-1; D is perhaps TRBD1 (5 bases). CDR3 length: 15 amino acids. Per germline, CDR1 MGHRA and CDR2 YSYEKL. V was pared by 1 base and J by 4 bases, with 13 bases between. Here the CDR3 DNA reads TGCGCCAGCAGCCAAGTCGTCCAGGGCCGCACTGAAGCTTTCTTT. Its protein product is CASSQVVQGRTEAFF.

This chain links TRBV6-1 with TRBJ2-5, with TRBD1 identical over 7 bases. In germline, CDR1 is MNHNS, CDR2 SASEGT. The V segment lost 2 bases and the J segment 4 bases; nucleotides outside the gene matches: 7. The CDR3 covers 15 residues. In DNA form, the CDR3 reads TGTGCCAGCAGTGAATCGGGCAGGGGGACAGAGACCCAGTACTTC. Residues: CASSESGRGTETQYF.

CDR3 in DNA: TGTGCCAGCAGCACCTTCCTACCCAGCCCGGACAATGAGCAGTTCTTC. This sequence encodes CASSTFLPSPDNEQFF. The V gene is TRBV5-5, the J gene TRBJ2-1; D remains ambiguous. From germline, CDR1 is SGHKS and CDR2 YYEKEE (reference sequence). Between the trimmed V and J ends, which lost 4 bases and 5 bases, there was a span of 19 bases. This CDR3 spans 16 amino acids.

The J gene is TRBJ2-7, the V gene TRBV11-2, with a weak D call TRBD1 (5 bases). The CDR3 loop spans 14 amino acids. Trimming stripped 1 base from V and 7 bases from J, with 14 bases between. Germline V gene sequence: CDR1 SGHAT, CDR2 FQNNGV. The CDR3 coding sequence is TGTGCCAGCAGCTTAGGGTCAGGGCCTTGGGAGCAGTACTTC. Protein product: CASSLGSGPWEQYF.

In regard to this clone: Other DNA sequences from this sample encode an identical CDR3 as well. The chain is built from TRBV6-6 and TRBJ1-1, with D maybe TRBD1 (6 bases). The CDR3 loop spans 14 amino acids. CDR1 is MNHNY and CDR2 is SVGAGI in the germline V gene (reference sequence). V was cut by 5 bases and J by 0 bases, with 10 bases left in between. The CDR3 protein is CASSPTGMNTEAFF. DNA of the CDR3: TGTGCCAGCAGTCCTACAGGGATGAACACTGAAGCTTTCTTT.

This clone was seen a few times. J is TRBJ2-5 and V is TRBV13; 8 nucleotides align to TRBD1. The V segment lost 6 bases and the J segment 3 bases; nucleotides outside the gene matches: 9. Germline V gene sequence: CDR1 PRHDT, CDR2 FYEKMQ (reference sequence). This CDR3 contains 15 residues. The CDR3 nucleotides read TGTGCCAGCAGGCGTGCCCCGGACAGGGAAGAGACCCAGTACTTC. Translating it yields CASRRAPDREETQYF.

The rearrangement uses TRBV19 and TRBJ1-5; 8 nucleotides agree with TRBD1. V shed 6 bases and J 4 bases; nucleotides not matched to a gene: 8. The germline CDR1 and CDR2 sequences are LNHDA and SQIVND (reference sequence). CDR3 length equals 15 residues. Written as DNA, the CDR3 is TGTGCCAGTAGGCACCGGGACAGGCCAAATCAGCCCCAGCATTTT. This sequence encodes CASRHRDRPNQPQHF.